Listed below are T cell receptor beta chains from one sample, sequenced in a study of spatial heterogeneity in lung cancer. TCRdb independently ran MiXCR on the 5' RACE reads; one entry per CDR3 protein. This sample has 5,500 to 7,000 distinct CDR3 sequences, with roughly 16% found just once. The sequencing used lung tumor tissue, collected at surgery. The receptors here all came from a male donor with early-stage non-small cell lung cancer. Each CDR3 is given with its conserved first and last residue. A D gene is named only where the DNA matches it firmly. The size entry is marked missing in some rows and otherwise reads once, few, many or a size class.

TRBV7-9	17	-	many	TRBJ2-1	CASSPPFRAGSYNEQFF	TGTGCCAGCAGCCCTCCCTTCCGGGCGGGCTCCTACAATGAGCAGTTCTTC
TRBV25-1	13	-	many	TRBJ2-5	CASSELLAETQYF	TGTGCCAGCAGTGAATTACTAGCAGAGACCCAGTACTTC
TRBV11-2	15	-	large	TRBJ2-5	CASRPRSEFKETQYF	TGTGCCAGCAGACCACGGTCCGAATTTAAAGAGACCCAGTACTTC
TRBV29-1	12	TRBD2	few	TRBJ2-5	CSVRGGGETQYF	TGCAGCGTCCGGGGGGGCGGTGAGACCCAGTACTTC
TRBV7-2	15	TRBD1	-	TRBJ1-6	CASSLAGQGDSPLHF	TGTGCCAGCAGCTTAGCGGGGCAGGGGGATTCACCCCTCCACTTT
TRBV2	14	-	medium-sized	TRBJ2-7	CASSLRDSMYEQYF	TGTGCCAGCTCGTTGCGGGACTCGATGTACGAGCAGTACTTC
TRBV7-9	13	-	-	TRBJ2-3	CASSLMSTDTQYF	TGTGCCAGCAGCCTCATGTCAACAGATACGCAGTATTTT
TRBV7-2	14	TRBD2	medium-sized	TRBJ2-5	CASSPGLAQETQYF	TGTGCCAGCAGCCCAGGACTAGCTCAAGAGACCCAGTACTTC
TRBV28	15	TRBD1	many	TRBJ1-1	CASSSAQGDVAEAFF	TGTGCCAGCAGTTCCGCTCAGGGGGACGTGGCTGAAGCTTTCTTT
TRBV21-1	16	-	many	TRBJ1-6	CASSNEYDSNNSPLHF	TGTGCCAGCAGCAATGAATACGACAGCAATAATTCACCCCTCCACTTT
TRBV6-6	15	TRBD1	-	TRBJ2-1	CASSSRDSGNNEQFF	TGTGCCAGCAGTAGCCGGGACAGTGGAAACAATGAGCAGTTCTTC
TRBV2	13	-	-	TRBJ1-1	CASSDRPGTEAFF	TGTGCCAGCAGTGATCGGCCAGGGACTGAAGCTTTCTTT
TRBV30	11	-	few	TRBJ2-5	CARRGGETQYF	TGTGCCCGCCGGGGCGGTGAGACCCAGTACTTC
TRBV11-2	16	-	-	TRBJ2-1	CASSLRDLSSYNEQFF	TGTGCCAGCAGCTTGCGGGATCTAAGCTCCTACAATGAGCAGTTCTTC
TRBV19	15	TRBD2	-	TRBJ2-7	CASGEGSSDNYEQYF	TGTGCCAGCGGGGAGGGCTCCTCGGACAACTACGAGCAGTACTTC
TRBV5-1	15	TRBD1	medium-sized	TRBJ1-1	CASSLVGGKGTEAFF	TGCGCCAGCAGCTTGGTAGGGGGCAAAGGCACTGAAGCTTTCTTT
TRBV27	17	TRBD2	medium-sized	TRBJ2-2	CASSRPPGLASTGELFF	TGTGCCAGCAGTCGTCCGCCGGGACTAGCGAGCACCGGGGAGCTGTTTTTT
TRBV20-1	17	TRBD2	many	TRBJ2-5	CSARDLAGARGLETQYF	TGCAGTGCTAGAGATCTAGCGGGGGCTCGAGGGTTGGAGACCCAGTACTTC
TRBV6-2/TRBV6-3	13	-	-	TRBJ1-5	CASKGYSNQPQHF	TGTGCCAGCAAGGGTTATAGCAATCAGCCCCAGCATTTT
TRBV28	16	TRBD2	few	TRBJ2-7	CASSFVGIAGFYEQYF	TGTGCCAGCAGTTTCGTCGGAATAGCGGGATTCTACGAGCAGTACTTC
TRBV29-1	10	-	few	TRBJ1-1	CSAENTEAFF	TGCAGCGCTGAGAACACTGAAGCTTTCTTT
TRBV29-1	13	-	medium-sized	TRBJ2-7	CSAARGQAYEQYF	TGCAGCGCCGCCCGCGGACAAGCCTACGAGCAGTACTTC
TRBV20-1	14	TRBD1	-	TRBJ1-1	CSARESGQGAEAFF	TGCAGTGCTAGAGAAAGCGGACAGGGGGCTGAAGCTTTCTTT
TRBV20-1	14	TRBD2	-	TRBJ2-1	CSARLAGGYNEQFF	TGCAGTGCCCGACTAGCGGGGGGGTACAATGAGCAGTTCTTC
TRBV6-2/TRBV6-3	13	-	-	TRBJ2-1	CASSYGYYNEQFF	TGTGCCAGCAGTTACGGGTACTACAATGAGCAGTTCTTC
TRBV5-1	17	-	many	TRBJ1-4	CASSQTSGTPEAEKLFF	TGCGCCAGCAGCCAGACTTCCGGGACACCAGAGGCTGAAAAACTGTTTTTT
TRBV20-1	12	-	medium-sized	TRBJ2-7	CSAHREDGEQYF	TGCAGTGCCCACAGGGAGGATGGCGAGCAGTACTTC
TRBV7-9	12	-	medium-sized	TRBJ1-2	CASWEQDYGYTF	TGTGCCAGCTGGGAGCAGGACTATGGCTACACCTTC
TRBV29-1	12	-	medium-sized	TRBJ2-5	CSVVRGGETQYF	TGCAGCGTTGTACGAGGGGGAGAGACCCAGTACTTC
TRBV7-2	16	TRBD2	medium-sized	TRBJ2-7	CASTRQASGRVDEQYF	TGTGCCAGCACCCGCCAAGCTAGCGGGAGGGTCGACGAGCAGTACTTC
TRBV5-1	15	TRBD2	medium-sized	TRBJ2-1	CASSLTGGFYNEQFF	TGCGCCAGCAGCTTGACGGGAGGGTTCTACAATGAGCAGTTCTTC
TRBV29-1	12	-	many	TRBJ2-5	CSVEFSQETQYF	TGCAGCGTTGAATTCAGCCAAGAGACCCAGTACTTC
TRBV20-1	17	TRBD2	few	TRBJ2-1	CSARRAAGKGSYNEQFF	TGCAGTGCTAGACGGGCAGCGGGGAAAGGCTCCTACAATGAGCAGTTCTTC
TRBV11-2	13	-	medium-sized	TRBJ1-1	CASSSRRGAEAFF	TGTGCCAGCAGCTCCCGCCGGGGGGCTGAAGCTTTCTTT
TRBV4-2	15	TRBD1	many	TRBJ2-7	CASSQADRGTYEQYF	TGTGCCAGCAGCCAAGCGGACAGGGGGACCTACGAGCAGTACTTC
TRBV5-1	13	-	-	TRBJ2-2	CASSLRGSGELFF	TGCGCCAGCAGCTTAAGGGGTAGCGGGGAGCTGTTTTTT
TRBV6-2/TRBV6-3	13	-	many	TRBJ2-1	CASTRGFYNEQFF	TGTGCCAGCACAAGGGGGTTTTACAATGAGCAGTTCTTC
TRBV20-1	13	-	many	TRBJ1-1	CSADGGVNTEAFF	TGCAGTGCTGATGGGGGGGTGAACACTGAAGCTTTCTTT
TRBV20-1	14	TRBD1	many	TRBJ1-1	CSARKGARNTEAFF	TGCAGTGCTAGGAAGGGGGCACGGAACACTGAAGCTTTCTTT
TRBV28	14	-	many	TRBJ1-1	CASSILSTVTEAFF	TGTGCCAGCAGTATCCTCTCGACAGTCACTGAAGCTTTCTTT
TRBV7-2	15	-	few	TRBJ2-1	CASSFRDYTYNEQFF	TGTGCCAGCAGCTTCAGGGATTATACTTACAATGAGCAGTTCTTC
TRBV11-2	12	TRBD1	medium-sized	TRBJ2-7	CASRGAGGEQYF	TGTGCCAGCAGAGGGGCAGGGGGTGAGCAGTACTTC
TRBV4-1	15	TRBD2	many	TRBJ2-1	CASSPTSGAYNEQFF	TGCGCCAGCAGCCCCACTAGCGGGGCTTACAATGAGCAGTTCTTC
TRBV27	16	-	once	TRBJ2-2	CASSVQGNWVAGELFF	TGTGCCAGCAGTGTACAGGGCAATTGGGTCGCCGGGGAGCTGTTTTTT
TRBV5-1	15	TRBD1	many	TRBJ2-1	CASSSSGTGHNEQFF	TGCGCCAGCAGCAGCTCCGGGACAGGCCACAATGAGCAGTTCTTC
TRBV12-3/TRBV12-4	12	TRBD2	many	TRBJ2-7	CASSPPGGQQYF	TGTGCCAGCAGCCCCCCGGGGGGGCAGCAGTACTTC
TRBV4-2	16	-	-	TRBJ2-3	CASSQEGAGDTDTQYF	TGTGCCAGCAGCCAAGAAGGTGCAGGGGACACTGATACGCAGTATTTT
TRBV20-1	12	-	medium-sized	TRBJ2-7	CSARTSTYEQYF	TGCAGTGCTCGGACGTCTACCTACGAGCAGTACTTC
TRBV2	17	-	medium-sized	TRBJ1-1	CASSEVRGLGFNTEAFF	TGTGCCAGCAGTGAAGTTAGGGGTTTAGGGTTTAACACTGAAGCTTTCTTT
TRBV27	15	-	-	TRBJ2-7	CASSPNRVSLYEQYF	TGTGCCAGCAGTCCGAACCGGGTTTCCCTCTACGAGCAGTACTTC
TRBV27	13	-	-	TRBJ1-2	CASSSRANYGYTF	TGTGCCAGCAGTAGCAGGGCAAATTATGGCTACACCTTC
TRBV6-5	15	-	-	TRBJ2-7	CASSYSLWGDYEQYF	TGTGCCAGCAGTTACTCATTATGGGGTGACTACGAGCAGTACTTC